This TCR beta chain was found in a study of cytomegalovirus exposure and HLA in healthy donors. The overall study: From HLA-typed donors, an early data release held around 85 million unique TCRs. Study-wide findings and caveats: V segments that were indistinguishable, TRBV6-2 and TRBV6-3 among them, were omitted from analysis. Trimming of TCR beta V- and J-genes showed a link, identified in a later analysis, to a missense DCLRE1C variant.

Researchers ran the PCR with 60 Vbeta and 13 Jbeta primers. Clones were read by immunoSEQ multiplex PCR, and TCRdb kept only the in-frame ones, dropping some. The profile covers 200,000 to 250,000 clones, with about 80% appearing a single time and approximately 1.5% taken by the ten largest. As regards this clone: Its antigen is undetermined.

This CDR3 is 13 amino acids long. V lost 0 bases, J lost 5 bases, and 10 bases lay in between. Germline CDR1 GTSNPN, CDR2 SVGIG (reference sequence). The receptor was isolated from a girl aged 5-17 years in good health and CMV-seronegative. The specimen was PBMCs. The V call is TRBV30, the J call TRBJ1-1; D might be TRBD1 (5 bases). Written as DNA, the CDR3 is TGTGCCTGGAGTGTACATCAGGGAACTGAAGCTTTCTTT. It specifies CAWSVHQGTEAFF.